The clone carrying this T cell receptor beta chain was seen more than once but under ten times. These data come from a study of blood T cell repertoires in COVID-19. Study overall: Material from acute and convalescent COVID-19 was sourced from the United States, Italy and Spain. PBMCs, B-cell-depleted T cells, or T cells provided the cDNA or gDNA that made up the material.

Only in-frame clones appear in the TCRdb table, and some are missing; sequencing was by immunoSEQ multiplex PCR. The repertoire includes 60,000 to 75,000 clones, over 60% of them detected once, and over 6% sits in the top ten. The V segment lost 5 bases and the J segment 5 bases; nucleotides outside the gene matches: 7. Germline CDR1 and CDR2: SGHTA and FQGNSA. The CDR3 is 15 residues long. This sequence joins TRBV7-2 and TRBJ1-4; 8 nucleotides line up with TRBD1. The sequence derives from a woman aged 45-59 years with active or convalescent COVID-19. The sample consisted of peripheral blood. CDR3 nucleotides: TGTGCCAGCAGCCCAGACAGGGGACGGAATGAAAAACTGTTTTTT. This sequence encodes CASSPDRGRNEKLFF.